The clone carrying this T cell receptor (beta chain) showed up just a few times. The germline V gene encodes CDR1 GTSNPN and CDR2 SVGIG (reference sequence). This CDR3 is built from 14 residues. Germline trimming cut 5 bases from V and 6 bases from J; bases unmatched to any gene: 8. TCRdb re-called the 5' RACE reads with MiXCR, one entry per CDR3 protein. The sample includes about 70,000 distinct CDR3 sequences, 11% of them seen just once. These data originate in a study of early T cells in non-severe SARS-CoV-2 infection. Study as a whole: Sequencing used unsorted whole-blood bulk RNA, so chains lack pairing.

The rearrangement links TRBV30 to TRBJ2-2; 8 bases align to TRBD2. Sequencing was performed on whole blood. The receptor was derived from an adult who was a healthcare worker with PCR-confirmed SARS-CoV-2 infection or an uninfected control (not recorded which). The CDR3 sequence is CAWAPGLGPGELFF. The CDR3 bases are TGTGCCTGGGCTCCGGGACTAGGTCCCGGGGAGCTGTTTTTT.